This TCR beta chain was profiled in a study of response to subunit inactivated influenza vaccine. Study conclusions and caveats: Each seasonal influenza vaccination, the authors suggested, recruits few new T cells.

V shed 2 bases and J 8 bases; nucleotides not matched to a gene: 8. Germline CDR1 and CDR2: ENHRY and SYGVKD. The CDR3 has 15 amino acids. To note about this clonotype: Its target is unknown.

TCRdb called the RT-PCR reads again in MiXCR, with one record for every CDR3 protein. The repertoire consists of about 190,000 distinct CDR3 sequences, with 13% to 15% occurring once and the leading ten covering roughly 26%. The rearrangement links TRBV10-3 to TRBJ2-1, with TRBD2 matching 8 bases. The sequence came from a man in his forties or fifties who received an inactivated influenza vaccine. Source: CD8+ T cells sorted from PBMCs, taken 4 to 6 days after vaccination. The CDR3 region is CAISEPGGNSDEQFF. The CDR3 DNA is TGTGCCATCAGTGAGCCGGGAGGGAACAGCGATGAGCAGTTCTTC.